This T cell receptor beta chain is from a study of cytomegalovirus exposure and HLA in healthy donors. Sequencing used immunoSEQ multiplex PCR; TCRdb keeps in-frame clones, though not all of them. The sample lists fewer than 300,000 clones, approximately 87% occurring once. The sample holds a few counts of this clone. Its antigen is not known. Whole-study findings and limits: Subsequent analysis showed first-cohort TCR clusters tending to co-occur in more than 90 validation repertoires. High sensitivity and specificity were reportedly achieved when the classifier diagnosed cytomegalovirus status. As confirmed in vitro, three CMV-associated chains were specific for CMV antigens. Associated with cytomegalovirus, according to the listing, were some 180 TCR beta chains.

The CDR3 loop spans 13 amino acids. V was pared by 0 bases and J by 5 bases, with 8 bases between. Germline V gene sequence: CDR1 MNHNS, CDR2 SASEGT. The genes are TRBV6-1 and TRBJ2-7; no reliable D call. This clonotype was sampled from a young woman in good health and CMV-seronegative. Sequences were obtained from PBMCs. In nucleotides, the CDR3 is TGTGCCAGCAGTGAAGCAATGAGGCACGAGCAGTACTTC. Translating it yields CASSEAMRHEQYF.